These 2 T cell receptor beta chains came from one sample sequenced in a study of Graves' ophthalmopathy and Graves' hyperthyroidism. TCR beta CDR3 amplification used RNA transcripts. HTBI-primed first-round RT-PCR preceded second-round multiplex PCR. MiXCR, run by TCRdb on the multiplex PCR reads, gives a single entry per CDR3 protein. The table shows 200,000 to 250,000 distinct CDR3 sequences, with under 25% occurring only once. Sequencing was performed on peripheral blood. The receptor set was obtained from a woman in her forties or fifties with Graves' ophthalmopathy.

This clonotype has a count of ten or more. The rearrangement links TRBV6-1 to TRBJ1-6; D is possibly TRBD1 (5 bases). From germline, CDR1 is MNHNS and CDR2 SASEGT. This CDR3 has 18 residues. Trimming cost V 1 base and J 6 bases, with 19 bases left between them. As DNA, the CDR3 is TGTGCCAGCAGTGAAGGGGGCAGTAGGATTACGTTTAATTCACCCCTCCACTTT. Translation gives CASSEGGSRITFNSPLHF.

In its sample, this clonotype was seen many times. The genes are TRBV6-5 and TRBJ1-2, with 9 bases identical to TRBD1. The CDR3 extends over 14 amino acids. Germline V CDR1 and CDR2: MNHEY, SVGAGI. J gave up 8 bases and V 4 bases, and 8 bases lay outside the gene matches. The CDR3 DNA sequence: TGTGCCAGCAGTTTCCGACAGGGGGTAGACGGCTACACCTTC. As protein: CASSFRQGVDGYTF.